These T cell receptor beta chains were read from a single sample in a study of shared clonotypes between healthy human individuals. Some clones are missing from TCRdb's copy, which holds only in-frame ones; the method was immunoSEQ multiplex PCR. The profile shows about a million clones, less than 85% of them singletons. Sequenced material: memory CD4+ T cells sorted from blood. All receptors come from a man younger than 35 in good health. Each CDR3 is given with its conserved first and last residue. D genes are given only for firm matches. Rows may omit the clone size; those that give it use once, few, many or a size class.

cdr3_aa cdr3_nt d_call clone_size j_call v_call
CASSLDTLGNQPQHF TGTGCCAGCAGCTTAGACACGTTGGGCAATCAGCCCCAGCATTTT - - TRBJ1-5 TRBV28
CAISELDRATGELFF TGTGCCATCAGTGAATTAGACAGGGCCACCGGGGAGCTGTTTTTT TRBD1 - TRBJ2-2 TRBV10-3
CASSLKARSYNEQFF TGTGCCAGCAGTTTAAAGGCCAGGTCCTACAATGAGCAGTTCTTC - - TRBJ2-1 TRBV27
CASRVLAGVHRELFF TGCGCCAGCAGGGTACTAGCGGGAGTTCATCGAGAGCTGTTTTTT TRBD2 - TRBJ2-2 TRBV4-1
CASRDTGLTNYGYTF TGTGCCAGCAGGGACACAGGGCTAACTAACTATGGCTACACCTTC - - TRBJ1-2 TRBV6-6
CAISEGAFLGQFF TGTGCCATCAGTGAGGGGGCTTTCTTGGGGCAGTTCTTC - many TRBJ2-1 TRBV10-3
CASSEMSYQETQYF TGTGCCAGCAGTGAAATGTCTTATCAAGAGACCCAGTACTTC - - TRBJ2-5 TRBV6-1
CASSLSGTGRDGAKNIQYF TGTGCCAGCAGTTTATCCGGGACAGGGAGGGATGGAGCCAAAAACATTCAGTACTTC TRBD1 - TRBJ2-4 TRBV28
CASNERVEQYF TGTGCCAGCAACGAACGGGTCGAGCAGTACTTC - - TRBJ2-7 TRBV2
CASSIQGGGETQYF TGTGCCAGTAGTATTCAGGGAGGTGGAGAGACCCAGTACTTC - - TRBJ2-5 TRBV19
CASSLLGGGNQETQYF TGTGCCAGCAGCCTCCTGGGCGGAGGCAATCAAGAGACCCAGTACTTC - - TRBJ2-5 TRBV7-2
CASSEFSQVTGELFF TGTGCCAGCAGTGAATTCAGTCAGGTCACCGGGGAGCTGTTTTTT - - TRBJ2-2 TRBV6-1
CASSRNKWGSYNEQFF TGTGCCAGCAGCAGGAATAAGTGGGGCTCCTACAATGAGCAGTTCTTC - - TRBJ2-1 TRBV5-6
CASSIDRDGYTF TGTGCCAGCAGTATAGACAGGGATGGCTACACCTTC TRBD1 - TRBJ1-2 TRBV6-6
CASSYSSSGNEQFF TGTGCCAGCAGTTACTCTTCTAGCGGGAATGAGCAGTTCTTC TRBD2 - TRBJ2-1 TRBV6-5
CASSLYTGNTIYF TGTGCCAGCAGTTTATACACTGGAAACACCATATATTTT - - TRBJ1-3 TRBV6-5
CAWTIYPAEGYTF TGTGCCTGGACAATTTACCCTGCAGAGGGCTACACCTTC - - TRBJ1-2 TRBV30
CAWGNAGSGNTIYF TGTGCCTGGGGTAACGCAGGCTCTGGAAACACCATATATTTT - few TRBJ1-3 TRBV30